This T cell receptor beta chain was recovered during a study of blood T cell repertoires in COVID-19. Study information: Spain, Italy and the United States supplied samples that represented acute and convalescent COVID-19.

Seattle patients were enrolled during active infection and followed longitudinally. This clone was seen once. Only in-frame clones appear in the TCRdb table, and some are missing; sequencing was by immunoSEQ multiplex PCR. The data contain 55,000 to 80,000 clones, roughly 80% of them singletons. Sequencing was performed on peripheral blood. The sequence was obtained from a man between 60 and 75 years old with COVID-19, enrolled during active disease.

In nucleotides, the CDR3 is TGTGCCAGCAGTACAGGGTCAAACACCGGGGAGCTGTTTTTT. Translation gives CASSTGSNTGELFF. This sequence joins TRBV27 and TRBJ2-2, with a possible D match to TRBD1 (6 bases). The CDR3 has 14 residues. Germline CDR1 reads MNHEY; CDR2 reads SMNVEV (reference sequence). With 5 bases removed from V and 2 bases from J, the gap between germline ends came to 9 bases.